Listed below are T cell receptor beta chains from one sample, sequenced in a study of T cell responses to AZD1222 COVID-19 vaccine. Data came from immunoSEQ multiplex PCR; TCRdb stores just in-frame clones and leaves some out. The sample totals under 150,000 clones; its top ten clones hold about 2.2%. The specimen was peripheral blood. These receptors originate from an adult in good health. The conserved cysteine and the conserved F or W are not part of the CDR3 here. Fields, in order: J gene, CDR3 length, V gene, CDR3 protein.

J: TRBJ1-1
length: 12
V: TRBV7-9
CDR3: ASTLDRVKSEAF

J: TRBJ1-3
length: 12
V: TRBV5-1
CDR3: ASSLQGSGNTIY

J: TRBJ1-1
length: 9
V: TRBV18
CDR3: ASSPGTEAF

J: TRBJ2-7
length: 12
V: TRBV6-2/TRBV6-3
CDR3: ASSAWTGTYEQY

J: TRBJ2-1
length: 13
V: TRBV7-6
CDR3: ASSLEGVRGNEQF

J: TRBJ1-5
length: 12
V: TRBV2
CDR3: ASRLSGGRQPQH

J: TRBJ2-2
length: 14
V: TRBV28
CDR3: ASSFWAGGTSGELF

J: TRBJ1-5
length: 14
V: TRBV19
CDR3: ASSRGGTGVRQPQH

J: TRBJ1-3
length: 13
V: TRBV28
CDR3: ASSLFVFSGNTIY

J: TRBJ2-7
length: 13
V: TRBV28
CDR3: ASSLSGAVGYEQY

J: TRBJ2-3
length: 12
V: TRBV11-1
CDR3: ASSLRGFTDTQY

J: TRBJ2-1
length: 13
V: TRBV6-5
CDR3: ASSRAGASYNEQF

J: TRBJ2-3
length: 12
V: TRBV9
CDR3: ASSSRTESDTQY

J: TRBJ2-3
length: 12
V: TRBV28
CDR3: ASRRTGGTDTQY

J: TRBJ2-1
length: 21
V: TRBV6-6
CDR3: ASSSSGGRLTSGGVFSYNEQF

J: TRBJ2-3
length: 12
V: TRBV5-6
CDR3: ASSFGVPTDTQY

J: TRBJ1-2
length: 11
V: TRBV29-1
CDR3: SVGFRGVAGYT

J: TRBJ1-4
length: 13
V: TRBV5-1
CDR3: ASSLVGAENEKLF

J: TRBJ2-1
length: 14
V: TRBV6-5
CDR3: ASSSPFSGGINEQF

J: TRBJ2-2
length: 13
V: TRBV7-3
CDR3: ASSFYPGNTGELF

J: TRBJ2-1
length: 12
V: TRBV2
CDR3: ASRERESYNEQF

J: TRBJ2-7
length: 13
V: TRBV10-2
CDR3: ASTEGTGGAYEQY

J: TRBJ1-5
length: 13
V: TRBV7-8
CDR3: ASSLGRVFNQPQH

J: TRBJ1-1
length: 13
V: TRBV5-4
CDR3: ASSFSVGGNTEAF

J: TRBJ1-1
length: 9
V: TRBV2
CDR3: ASSEGLKAF

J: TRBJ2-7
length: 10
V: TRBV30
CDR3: ACSQQGGEQY

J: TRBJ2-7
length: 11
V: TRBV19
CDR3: ASGWTGGGEQY

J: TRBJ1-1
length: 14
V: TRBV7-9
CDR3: ASSIRDREPKYEAF

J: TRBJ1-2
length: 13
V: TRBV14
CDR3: ASSPPAAIGYGYT

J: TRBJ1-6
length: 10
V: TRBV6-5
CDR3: ASSYSNSPLH

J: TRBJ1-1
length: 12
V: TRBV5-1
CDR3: ASSLAGMNTEAF

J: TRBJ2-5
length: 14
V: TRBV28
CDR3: ASSFSVNTDQETQY

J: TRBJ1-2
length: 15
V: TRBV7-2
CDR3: ASSLVKGAIVGDGYT

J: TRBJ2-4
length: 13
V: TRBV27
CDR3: ASSSTNIAKNIQY

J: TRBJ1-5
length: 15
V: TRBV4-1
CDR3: ASSQGWVFMRNQPQH

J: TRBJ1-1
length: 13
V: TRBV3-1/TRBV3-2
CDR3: ASSQDKAVNTEAF

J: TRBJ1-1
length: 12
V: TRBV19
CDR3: ASSISGVNTEAF

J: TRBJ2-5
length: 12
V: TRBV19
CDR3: ASSNQGFKETQY

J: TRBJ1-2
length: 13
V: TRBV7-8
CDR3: ASSLVTGGASGYT

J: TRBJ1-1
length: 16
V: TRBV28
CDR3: ASSSWDRGRGLNTEAF

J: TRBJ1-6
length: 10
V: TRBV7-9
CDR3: ASSFNNSPLH

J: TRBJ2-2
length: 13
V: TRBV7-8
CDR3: ASSLGRVNTGELF

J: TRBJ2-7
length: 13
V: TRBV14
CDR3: ASSPETVPTYEQY

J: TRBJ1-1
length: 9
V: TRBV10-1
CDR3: ASSSGLEAF

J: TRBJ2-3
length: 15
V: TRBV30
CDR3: AWSVSGWGSGSDTQY

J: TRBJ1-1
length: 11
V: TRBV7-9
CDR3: ASRGIGTEKAF

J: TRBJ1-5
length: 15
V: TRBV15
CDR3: ATSRGGAGYSNQPQH

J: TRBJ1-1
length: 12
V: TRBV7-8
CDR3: ASSLVDGNTEAF

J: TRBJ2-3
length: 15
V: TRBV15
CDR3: ATSSDSQGGFTDTQY

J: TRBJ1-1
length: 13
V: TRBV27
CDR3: ASSPYGADRDEAF

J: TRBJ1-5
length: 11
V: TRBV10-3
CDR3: AISPGFNQPQH

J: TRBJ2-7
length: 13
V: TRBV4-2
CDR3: ASSRWGQGSYEQY

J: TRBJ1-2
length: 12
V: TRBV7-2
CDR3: ASSSTGGIYGYT